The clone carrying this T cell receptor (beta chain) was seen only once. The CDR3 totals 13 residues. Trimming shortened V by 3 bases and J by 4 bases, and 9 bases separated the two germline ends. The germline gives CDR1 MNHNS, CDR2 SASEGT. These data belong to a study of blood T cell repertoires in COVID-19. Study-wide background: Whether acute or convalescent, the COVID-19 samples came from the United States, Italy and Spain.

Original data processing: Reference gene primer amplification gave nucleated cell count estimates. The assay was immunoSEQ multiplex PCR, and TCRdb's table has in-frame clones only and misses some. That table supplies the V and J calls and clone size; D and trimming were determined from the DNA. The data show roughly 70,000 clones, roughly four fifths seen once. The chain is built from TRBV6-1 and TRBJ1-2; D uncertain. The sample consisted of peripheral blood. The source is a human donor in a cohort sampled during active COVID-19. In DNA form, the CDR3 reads TGTGCCAGCAGTGAGTTAACAGCCTATGGCTACACCTTC. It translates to CASSELTAYGYTF.